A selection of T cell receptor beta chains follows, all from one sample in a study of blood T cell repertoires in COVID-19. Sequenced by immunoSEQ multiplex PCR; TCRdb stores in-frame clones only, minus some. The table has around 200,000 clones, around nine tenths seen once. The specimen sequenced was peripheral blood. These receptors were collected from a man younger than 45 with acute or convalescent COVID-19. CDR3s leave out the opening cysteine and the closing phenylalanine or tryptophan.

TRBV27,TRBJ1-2,ASSLYPGGTAHYGYT
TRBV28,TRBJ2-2,ASLYRGRITGELF
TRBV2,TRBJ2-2,ASRRVDGELF
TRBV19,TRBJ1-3,ASSSPKTQRGNTIY
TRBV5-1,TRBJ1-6,ASSTGTVFSPLH
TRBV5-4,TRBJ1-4,ATGVWANEKLF
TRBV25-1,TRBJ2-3,ASPKSGGGTDTQY
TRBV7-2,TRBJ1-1,ASSLDHGGSEAF
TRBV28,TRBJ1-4,ASSPGGRGTANEKLF
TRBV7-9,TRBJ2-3,ASTMVGPDTQY
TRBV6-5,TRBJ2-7,ASSYSTATLPYEQY
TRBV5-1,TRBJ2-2,ASSLYRGNAGELF
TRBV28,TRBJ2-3,ASMGQGTDTQY
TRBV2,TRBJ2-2,ASSFGTGAGELF
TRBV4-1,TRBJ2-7,ASSQDLLEAYEQY
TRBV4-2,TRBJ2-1,ASSQGTGASSYNEQF
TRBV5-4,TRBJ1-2,ASSSRQQLYGYT
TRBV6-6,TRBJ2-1,ASRRGGSSYNEQF
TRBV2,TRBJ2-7,ASSEVVRGNEQY
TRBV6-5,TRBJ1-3,ASRGQARGNTIY
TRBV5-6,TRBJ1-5,ASSEGQGLAPQH
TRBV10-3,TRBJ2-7,AISGQGKDEQY
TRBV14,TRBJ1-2,ASSLIFPGQGNGYT
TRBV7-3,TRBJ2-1,ASSSIPGVNEQF
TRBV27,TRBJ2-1,ASSFGAGLSYNEQF
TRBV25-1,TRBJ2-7,ASSHRQSSYEQY
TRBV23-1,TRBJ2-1,ASTGQGDYEQF
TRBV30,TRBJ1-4,AWRTGGSEKLF
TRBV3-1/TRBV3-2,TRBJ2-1,ASSRGRLDYNEQF
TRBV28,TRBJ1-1,ASSPGTLNTEAF
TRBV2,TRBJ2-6,ASNPTLTSSANVLT
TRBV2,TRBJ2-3,ASSDTGFATDTQY
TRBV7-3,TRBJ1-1,ASSSTPRDREAF
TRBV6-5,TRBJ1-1,ASRLQGADTEAF
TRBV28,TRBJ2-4,ASSRILTSSRNIQY
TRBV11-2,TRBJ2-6,ASSPVSTGFSGANVLT
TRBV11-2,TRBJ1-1,ASSLSGGTEAF
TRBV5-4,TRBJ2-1,ASSSGTSSYNEQF
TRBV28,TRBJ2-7,ASSLALSGTSGGSYEQY
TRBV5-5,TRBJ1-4,ASSRRPSGQVNEKLF
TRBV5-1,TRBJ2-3,ASSLVRGSGTDTQY
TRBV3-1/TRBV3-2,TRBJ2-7,ASSLQRGAAYEQY
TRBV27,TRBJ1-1,ASSLAGPNTEAF
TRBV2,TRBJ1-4,ASRETGATNEKLF
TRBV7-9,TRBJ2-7,ASSLAASGPYEQY
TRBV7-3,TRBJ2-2,ASSSDTGELF
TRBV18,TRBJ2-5,ASSPPEGWETQY
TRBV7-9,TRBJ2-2,ASSLEGTVAGELF
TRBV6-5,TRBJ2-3,ATRYGTGGTDTQY
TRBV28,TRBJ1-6,ASRLQGSTSPLH
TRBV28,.,ASSPTSHRPYEQY
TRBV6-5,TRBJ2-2,ASSTTGGARELF
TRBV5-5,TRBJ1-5,ASSLAVGGQPQH
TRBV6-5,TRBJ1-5,ASRGVPGSNQPQH
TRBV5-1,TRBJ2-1,ASSSDSDSYNEQF
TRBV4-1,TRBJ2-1,ASSLGTSGDYNEQF
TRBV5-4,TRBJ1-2,ASSPARGEYYGYT
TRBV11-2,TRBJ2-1,ASSRRTSGGGSYNEQF
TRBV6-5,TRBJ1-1,ASSYSSGAYTEAF
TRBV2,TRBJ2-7,ASNLDIYEQY